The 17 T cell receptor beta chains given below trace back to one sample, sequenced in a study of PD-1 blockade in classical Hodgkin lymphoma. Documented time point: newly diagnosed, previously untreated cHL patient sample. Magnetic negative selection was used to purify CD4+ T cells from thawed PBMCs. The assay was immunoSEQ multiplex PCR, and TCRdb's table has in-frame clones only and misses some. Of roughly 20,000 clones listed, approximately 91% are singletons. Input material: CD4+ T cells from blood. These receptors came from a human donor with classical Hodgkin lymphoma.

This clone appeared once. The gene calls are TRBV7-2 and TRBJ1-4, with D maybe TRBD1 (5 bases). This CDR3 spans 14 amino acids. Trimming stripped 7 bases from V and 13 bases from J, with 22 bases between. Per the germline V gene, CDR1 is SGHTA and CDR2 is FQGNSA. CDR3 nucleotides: TGTGCCAGCACGAGGAATCAGGGCCCGGAGGGACTGTTTTTT. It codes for CASTRNQGPEGLFF.

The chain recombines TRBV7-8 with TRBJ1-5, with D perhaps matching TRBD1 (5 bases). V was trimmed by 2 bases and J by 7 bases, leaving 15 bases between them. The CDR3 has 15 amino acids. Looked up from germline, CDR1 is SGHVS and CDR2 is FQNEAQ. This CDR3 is CASSLKRQWGQPQHF. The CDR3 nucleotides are TGTGCCAGCAGCTTAAAGCGGCAATGGGGCCAGCCCCAGCATTTT.

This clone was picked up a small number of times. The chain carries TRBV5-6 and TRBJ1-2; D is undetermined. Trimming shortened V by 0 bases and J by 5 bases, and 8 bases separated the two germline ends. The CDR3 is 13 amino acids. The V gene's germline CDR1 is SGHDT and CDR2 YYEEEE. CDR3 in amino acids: CASSLGTVYGYTF. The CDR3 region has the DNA TGTGCCAGCAGCTTGGGTACAGTATATGGCTACACCTTC. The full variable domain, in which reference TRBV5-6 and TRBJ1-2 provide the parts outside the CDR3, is DAGVTQSPTHLIKTRGQQVTLRCSPKSGHDTVSWYQQALGQGPQFIFQYYEEEERQRGNFPDRFSGHQFPNYSSELNVNALLLGDSALYLCASSLGTVYGYTFGSGTRLTVV.

The chain's CDR3 is CASRGLTEKETQYF. CDR3 coding DNA: TGTGCCAGCAGGGGTCTTACGGAGAAAGAGACCCAGTACTTC. The chain combines TRBV7-9 with TRBJ2-5; D ambiguous. V lost 6 bases to trimming and J lost 3 bases, with 14 bases between them. CDR3 length equals 14 residues. Germline V gene sequence: CDR1 SEHNR, CDR2 FQNEAQ (reference sequence).

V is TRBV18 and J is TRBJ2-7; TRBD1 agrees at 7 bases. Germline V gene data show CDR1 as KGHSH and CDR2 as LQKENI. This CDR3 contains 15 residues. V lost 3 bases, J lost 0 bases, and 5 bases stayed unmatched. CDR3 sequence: CASSPRQGSSYEQYF. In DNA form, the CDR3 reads TGTGCCAGCTCACCCCGACAGGGTAGCTCCTACGAGCAGTACTTC.

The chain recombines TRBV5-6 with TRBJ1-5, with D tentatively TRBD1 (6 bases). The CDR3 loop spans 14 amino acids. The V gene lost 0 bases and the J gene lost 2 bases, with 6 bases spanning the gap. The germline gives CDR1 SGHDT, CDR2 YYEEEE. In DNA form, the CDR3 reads TGTGCCAGCAGCTTGGACAGGGGCAATCAGCCCCAGCATTTT. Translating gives CASSLDRGNQPQHF.

The CDR3 bases are TGTGCCAGCAGCTGGGGTGTCCACGAGCAGTACTTC. Amino acids: CASSWGVHEQYF. The V gene is TRBV7-9, the J gene TRBJ2-7; unclear D gene. Between the trimmed V and J ends, which lost 4 bases and 5 bases, there was a span of 9 bases. Germline V lookup: CDR1 SEHNR, CDR2 FQNEAQ (reference sequence). This CDR3 spans 12 amino acids.

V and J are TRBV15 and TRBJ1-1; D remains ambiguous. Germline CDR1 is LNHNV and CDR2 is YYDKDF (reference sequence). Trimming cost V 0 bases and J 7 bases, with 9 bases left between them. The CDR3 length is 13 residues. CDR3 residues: CATSRDKGNEAFF. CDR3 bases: TGTGCCACCAGCAGAGATAAGGGAAATGAAGCTTTCTTT.

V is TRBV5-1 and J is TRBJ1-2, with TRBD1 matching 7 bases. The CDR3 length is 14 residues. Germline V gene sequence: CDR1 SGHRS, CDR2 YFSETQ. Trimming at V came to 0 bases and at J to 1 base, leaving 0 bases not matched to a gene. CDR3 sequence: CASSLGQGNYGYTF. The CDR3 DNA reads TGCGCCAGCAGCTTGGGACAGGGTAACTATGGCTACACCTTC.

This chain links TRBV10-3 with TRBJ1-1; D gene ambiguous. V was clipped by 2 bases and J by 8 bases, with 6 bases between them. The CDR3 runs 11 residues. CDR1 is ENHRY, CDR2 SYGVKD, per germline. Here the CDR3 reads CAISEGGEAFF. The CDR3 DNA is TGTGCCATCAGTGAGGGCGGGGAAGCTTTCTTT.

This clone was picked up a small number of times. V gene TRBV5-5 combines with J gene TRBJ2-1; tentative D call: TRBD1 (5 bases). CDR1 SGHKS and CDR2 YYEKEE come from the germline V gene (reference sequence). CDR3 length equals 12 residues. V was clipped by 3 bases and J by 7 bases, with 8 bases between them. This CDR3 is CASSYTGNEQFF. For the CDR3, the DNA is TGTGCCAGCAGCTACACAGGAAATGAGCAGTTCTTC.

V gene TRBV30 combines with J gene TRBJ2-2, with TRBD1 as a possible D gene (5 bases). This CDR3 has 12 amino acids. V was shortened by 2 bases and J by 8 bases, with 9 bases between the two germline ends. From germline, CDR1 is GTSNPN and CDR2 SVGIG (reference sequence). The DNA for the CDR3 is TGTGCCTGGAGTTCAGGGTTTGGGGAGCTGTTTTTT. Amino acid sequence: CAWSSGFGELFF.

The CDR3 DNA reads TGTGCCAGCTCACAGGGACAGGGTCCAAGTTCTGGAAACACCATATATTTT. It codes for CASSQGQGPSSGNTIYF. This chain uses TRBV18 with TRBJ1-3; 9 bases fit TRBD1. Germline-derived CDR1 and CDR2 are KGHSH and LQKENI. CDR3 length equals 17 residues. V lost 4 bases, J lost 1 base, and 8 bases stayed unmatched.

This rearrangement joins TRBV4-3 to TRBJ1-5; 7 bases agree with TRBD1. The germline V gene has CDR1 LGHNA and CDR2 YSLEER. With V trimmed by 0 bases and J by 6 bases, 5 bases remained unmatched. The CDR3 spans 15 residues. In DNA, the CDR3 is TGCGCCAGCAGCCAAGAGGCAGGGGGAGGTCAGCCCCAGCATTTT. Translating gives CASSQEAGGGQPQHF.

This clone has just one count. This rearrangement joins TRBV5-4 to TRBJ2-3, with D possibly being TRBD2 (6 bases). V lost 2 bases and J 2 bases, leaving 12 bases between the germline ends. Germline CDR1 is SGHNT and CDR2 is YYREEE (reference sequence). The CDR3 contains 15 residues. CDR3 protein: CASSFGTGPTDTQYF. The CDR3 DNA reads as TGTGCCAGCAGCTTCGGGACTGGTCCCACAGATACGCAGTATTTT.

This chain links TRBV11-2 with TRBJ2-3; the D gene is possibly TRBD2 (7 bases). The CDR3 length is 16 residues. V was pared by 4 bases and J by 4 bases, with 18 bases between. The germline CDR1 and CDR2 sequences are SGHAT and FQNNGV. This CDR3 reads CASSSLKRGGPDTQYF. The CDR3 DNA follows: TGTGCCAGCAGCTCCTTGAAGCGCGGGGGCCCAGATACGCAGTATTTT.

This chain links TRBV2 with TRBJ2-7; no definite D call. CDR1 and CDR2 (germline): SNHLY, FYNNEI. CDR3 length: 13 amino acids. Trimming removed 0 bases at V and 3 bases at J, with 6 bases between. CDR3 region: CASSEAQSYEQYF. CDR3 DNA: TGTGCCAGCAGTGAAGCACAGAGCTACGAGCAGTACTTC.